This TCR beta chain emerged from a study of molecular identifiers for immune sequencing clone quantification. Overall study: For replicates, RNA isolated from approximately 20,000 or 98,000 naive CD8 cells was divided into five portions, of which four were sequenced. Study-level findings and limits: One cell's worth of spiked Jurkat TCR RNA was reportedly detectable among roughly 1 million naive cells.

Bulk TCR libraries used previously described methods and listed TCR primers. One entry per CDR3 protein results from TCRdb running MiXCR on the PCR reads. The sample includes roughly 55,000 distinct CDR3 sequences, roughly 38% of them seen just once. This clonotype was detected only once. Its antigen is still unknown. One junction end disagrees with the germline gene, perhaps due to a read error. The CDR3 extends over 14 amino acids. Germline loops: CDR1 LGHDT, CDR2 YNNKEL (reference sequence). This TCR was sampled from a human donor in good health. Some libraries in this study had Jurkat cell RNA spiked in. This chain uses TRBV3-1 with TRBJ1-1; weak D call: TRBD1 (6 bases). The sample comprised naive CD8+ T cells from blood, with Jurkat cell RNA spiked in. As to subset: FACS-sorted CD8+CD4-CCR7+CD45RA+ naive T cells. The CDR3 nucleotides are TGTGCCAGCAGGGGCGCAGGGGTGAGCACTGATGCTTTCTTT. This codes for CASRGAGVSTDAFF.